These T cell receptor beta chains were read from a single sample in a study of T cell responses to AZD1222 COVID-19 vaccine. Only in-frame clones appear in the TCRdb table, and some are missing; sequencing was by immunoSEQ multiplex PCR. The table has roughly 150,000 clones, more than 85% seen once. The sequences come from peripheral blood, collected after recovery from COVID-19. These receptors were collected from an adult who had recovered from COVID-19. CDR3s include the opening cysteine and the closing phenylalanine or tryptophan. A D gene is named only where the DNA matches it firmly. Clone size is stated in some rows and not others, as once, few, many or a class when expanded.

D gene: TRBD2
J gene: TRBJ2-1
clone size: NA
V gene: TRBV4-1
CDR3 DNA: TGCGCCAGCAGCCAAGCTAGCGGGGGGGCCTTCGATGAGCAGTTCTTC
CDR3 protein: CASSQASGGAFDEQFF

D gene: NA
J gene: TRBJ1-4
clone size: NA
V gene: TRBV27
CDR3 DNA: TGTGCCAGCAGTGTCGGACGGAATGAAAAACTGTTTTTT
CDR3 protein: CASSVGRNEKLFF

D gene: NA
J gene: TRBJ2-1
clone size: NA
V gene: TRBV29-1
CDR3 DNA: TGCAGCGTTGGGGGGGAGGGACACCACCGGGATGAGCAGTTCTTC
CDR3 protein: CSVGGEGHHRDEQFF

D gene: NA
J gene: TRBJ2-7
clone size: NA
V gene: TRBV10-1
CDR3 DNA: TGCGCCAGCAGTGACATACTGGTGGGCGAGCAGTACTTC
CDR3 protein: CASSDILVGEQYF

D gene: NA
J gene: TRBJ1-6
clone size: NA
V gene: TRBV7-3
CDR3 DNA: TGTGCCAGCAGCTCCTCTGGACAGAATAATTCACCCCTCCACTTT
CDR3 protein: CASSSSGQNNSPLHF

D gene: NA
J gene: TRBJ2-1
clone size: NA
V gene: TRBV19
CDR3 DNA: TGTGCCAGTACCCTTGGGGGAGGATACAATGAGCAGTTCTTC
CDR3 protein: CASTLGGGYNEQFF

D gene: NA
J gene: TRBJ2-7
clone size: NA
V gene: TRBV27
CDR3 DNA: TGTGCCAGCAGTTTTCAGGGGTCCTACGAGCAGTACTTC
CDR3 protein: CASSFQGSYEQYF

D gene: NA
J gene: TRBJ2-7
clone size: once
V gene: TRBV19
CDR3 DNA: TGTGCCAGTTCCACGGGGACACCTTGGGACTACGAGCAGTACTTC
CDR3 protein: CASSTGTPWDYEQYF

D gene: TRBD2
J gene: TRBJ2-3
clone size: NA
V gene: TRBV5-4
CDR3 DNA: TGTGCCAGCAGCTCGGGACTAGCGGGAAGCACAGATACGCAGTATTTT
CDR3 protein: CASSSGLAGSTDTQYF

D gene: NA
J gene: TRBJ1-6
clone size: NA
V gene: TRBV11-2
CDR3 DNA: TGTGCCAGCAGCCCCGGACTTAATTCACCCCTCCACTTT
CDR3 protein: CASSPGLNSPLHF

D gene: NA
J gene: TRBJ2-4
clone size: NA
V gene: TRBV18
CDR3 DNA: TGTGCCAGCTCACCAGGTGGGGCTTCGGCCAAAAACATTCAGTACTTC
CDR3 protein: CASSPGGASAKNIQYF

D gene: NA
J gene: TRBJ1-1
clone size: few
V gene: TRBV19
CDR3 DNA: TGTGCCAGTAGTATCGGGGGAGTCGCTGAAGCTTTCTTT
CDR3 protein: CASSIGGVAEAFF

D gene: TRBD2
J gene: TRBJ2-1
clone size: NA
V gene: TRBV28
CDR3 DNA: TGTGCCAGCAGTCCTAGCGGGAGGACCTACAATGAGCAGTTCTTC
CDR3 protein: CASSPSGRTYNEQFF

D gene: NA
J gene: TRBJ1-2
clone size: NA
V gene: TRBV12-3/TRBV12-4
CDR3 DNA: TGTGCCAGCAGTTTGGGGTTCAGGGGCTACACCTTC
CDR3 protein: CASSLGFRGYTF

D gene: TRBD2
J gene: TRBJ2-3
clone size: NA
V gene: TRBV2
CDR3 DNA: TGTGCCAGCAGTCTAGGACTAGCGGGAAGCACAGATACGCAGTATTTT
CDR3 protein: CASSLGLAGSTDTQYF

D gene: TRBD1
J gene: TRBJ2-7
clone size: NA
V gene: TRBV29-1
CDR3 DNA: TGCAGCGTTGAAGGAGGGGACAGGGGGTTTTTTTCCTACGAGCAGTACTTC
CDR3 protein: CSVEGGDRGFFSYEQYF

D gene: TRBD2
J gene: TRBJ2-1
clone size: NA
V gene: TRBV28
CDR3 DNA: TGTGCCAGCAGGTTTTTGAGACTAGCGGTTAGTGAGCAGTTCTTC
CDR3 protein: CASRFLRLAVSEQFF

D gene: TRBD1
J gene: TRBJ2-6
clone size: NA
V gene: TRBV6-5
CDR3 DNA: TGTGCCAGCACCGGGACAGGGGATGGGGCCAACGTCCTGACTTTC
CDR3 protein: CASTGTGDGANVLTF

D gene: NA
J gene: TRBJ2-5
clone size: NA
V gene: TRBV7-9
CDR3 DNA: TGTGCCAGCAGCCCGACTGGGCGGGAAGAGACCCAGTACTTC
CDR3 protein: CASSPTGREETQYF

D gene: NA
J gene: TRBJ2-1
clone size: NA
V gene: TRBV6-4
CDR3 DNA: TGTGCCAGCAGTGACTCGATCCTCAGCTCCTACAATGAGCAGTTCTTC
CDR3 protein: CASSDSILSSYNEQFF

D gene: TRBD1
J gene: TRBJ1-6
clone size: NA
V gene: TRBV11-2
CDR3 DNA: TGTGCCAGCAGCGTTGACAGGGGTACACCCCTCCACTTT
CDR3 protein: CASSVDRGTPLHF

D gene: NA
J gene: TRBJ1-1
clone size: few
V gene: TRBV10-2
CDR3 DNA: TGCGCCAGCAGTGGTAGAAGCGGGACTGAAGCTTTCTTT
CDR3 protein: CASSGRSGTEAFF

D gene: NA
J gene: TRBJ1-1
clone size: once
V gene: TRBV7-2
CDR3 DNA: TGTGCCAGCAGCTTAGAGGGCGCAGTGAACACTGAAGCTTTCTTT
CDR3 protein: CASSLEGAVNTEAFF

D gene: TRBD1
J gene: TRBJ1-5
clone size: NA
V gene: TRBV28
CDR3 DNA: TGTGCCAGCACTCTAGGCGAGACAGGGGGCAATCAGCCCCAGCATTTT
CDR3 protein: CASTLGETGGNQPQHF

D gene: TRBD1
J gene: TRBJ2-7
clone size: once
V gene: TRBV7-9
CDR3 DNA: TGTGCCAGCAGCTCTACGGGACAGGGGGCCGAGCAGTACTTC
CDR3 protein: CASSSTGQGAEQYF

D gene: NA
J gene: TRBJ1-1
clone size: NA
V gene: TRBV4-2
CDR3 DNA: TGTGCCAGCAGCCGGCAGGAGAACACTGAAGCTTTCTTT
CDR3 protein: CASSRQENTEAFF

D gene: NA
J gene: TRBJ1-1
clone size: once
V gene: TRBV6-1
CDR3 DNA: TGTGCCAGCAGTGAAGTGGGTCCGAACACTGAAGCTTTCTTT
CDR3 protein: CASSEVGPNTEAFF

D gene: NA
J gene: TRBJ2-3
clone size: NA
V gene: TRBV20-1
CDR3 DNA: TGCAGTGCTAGTGGGGTCCTCGGGCGGGCAGATACGCAGTATTTT
CDR3 protein: CSASGVLGRADTQYF

D gene: NA
J gene: TRBJ2-7
clone size: NA
V gene: TRBV10-3
CDR3 DNA: TGTGCCATCAGGGACGAAGTCTCCTACGAGCAGTACTTC
CDR3 protein: CAIRDEVSYEQYF

D gene: TRBD1
J gene: TRBJ1-4
clone size: NA
V gene: TRBV9
CDR3 DNA: TGTGCCAGCAGCGTACGGGACAGGGGGTCCGAAAAACTGTTTTTT
CDR3 protein: CASSVRDRGSEKLFF

D gene: NA
J gene: TRBJ2-1
clone size: NA
V gene: TRBV5-1
CDR3 DNA: TGCGCCAGCAGCACTTATAACAGGGACATCACCTACAATGAGCAGTTCTTC
CDR3 protein: CASSTYNRDITYNEQFF

D gene: TRBD2
J gene: TRBJ2-7
clone size: NA
V gene: TRBV6-5
CDR3 DNA: TGTGCCAGCACTCCGGCGGGGGATTCCTACGAGCAGTACTTC
CDR3 protein: CASTPAGDSYEQYF

D gene: NA
J gene: TRBJ1-5
clone size: NA
V gene: TRBV19
CDR3 DNA: TGTGCCAGTGCTCGGAGGACGGATAGCAATCAGCCCCAGCATTTT
CDR3 protein: CASARRTDSNQPQHF

D gene: NA
J gene: TRBJ1-5
clone size: many
V gene: TRBV29-1
CDR3 DNA: TGCAGCGTTGATGGCTTCCGCAATCAGCCCCAGCATTTT
CDR3 protein: CSVDGFRNQPQHF

D gene: TRBD1
J gene: TRBJ1-6
clone size: few
V gene: TRBV19
CDR3 DNA: TGTGCCAGTAGTACCCTACCCGGACAGGGGGCTAATTCACCCCTCCACTTT
CDR3 protein: CASSTLPGQGANSPLHF

D gene: NA
J gene: TRBJ1-5
clone size: NA
V gene: TRBV6-5
CDR3 DNA: TGTGCCAGCAGCTACAGGGAGGATCAGCCCCAGCATTTT
CDR3 protein: CASSYREDQPQHF

D gene: NA
J gene: TRBJ1-1
clone size: NA
V gene: TRBV18
CDR3 DNA: TGTGCCAGCTCACCACCTGAGGGAATACTGAACACTGAAGCTTTCTTT
CDR3 protein: CASSPPEGILNTEAFF

D gene: TRBD2
J gene: TRBJ2-7
clone size: NA
V gene: TRBV5-4
CDR3 DNA: TGTGCCAGCAGCTCCCGGCGGGAGGGCCGGAACGAGCAGTACTTC
CDR3 protein: CASSSRREGRNEQYF

D gene: NA
J gene: TRBJ2-3
clone size: NA
V gene: TRBV11-2
CDR3 DNA: TGTGCCAGCAGCTTAGATGGGGGTGGCACAGATACGCAGTATTTT
CDR3 protein: CASSLDGGGTDTQYF

D gene: NA
J gene: TRBJ2-3
clone size: NA
V gene: TRBV7-2
CDR3 DNA: TGTGCCAGCAGCTTAGATTGGGGTCGAAAGAGCACAGATACGCAGTATTTT
CDR3 protein: CASSLDWGRKSTDTQYF

D gene: TRBD2
J gene: TRBJ2-7
clone size: NA
V gene: TRBV4-2
CDR3 DNA: TGTGCCAGCAGCCAAGATCCCGGGGCTAGCGGGATGGTCCGCGAGCAGTACTTC
CDR3 protein: CASSQDPGASGMVREQYF

D gene: TRBD2
J gene: TRBJ2-2
clone size: once
V gene: TRBV7-9
CDR3 DNA: TGTGCCAGCAGCTTAGCGCGAGGGAGGGCCGGGGAGCTGTTTTTT
CDR3 protein: CASSLARGRAGELFF

D gene: NA
J gene: TRBJ1-4
clone size: few
V gene: TRBV5-1
CDR3 DNA: TGCGCCACCGGGGGGGGGCATGAAAAACTGTTTTTT
CDR3 protein: CATGGGHEKLFF

D gene: TRBD1
J gene: TRBJ2-1
clone size: NA
V gene: TRBV25-1
CDR3 DNA: TGTGCCAGCTCCCGGGACAGATACAATGAGCAGTTCTTC
CDR3 protein: CASSRDRYNEQFF

D gene: TRBD1
J gene: TRBJ1-1
clone size: once
V gene: TRBV6-5
CDR3 DNA: TGTGCCAGCAGTTACCGTCTCAGGGGGCGAGGGACTGAAGCTTTCTTT
CDR3 protein: CASSYRLRGRGTEAFF

D gene: TRBD2
J gene: TRBJ2-5
clone size: once
V gene: TRBV7-7
CDR3 DNA: TGTGCTAGCAGTCTGGATCGCGGGGGGCTGGAGACCCAGTACTTC
CDR3 protein: CASSLDRGGLETQYF

D gene: NA
J gene: TRBJ2-7
clone size: NA
V gene: TRBV6-6
CDR3 DNA: TGTGCCAGCAGTTACTCGGAGGGTGAGCAGTACTTC
CDR3 protein: CASSYSEGEQYF

D gene: NA
J gene: TRBJ1-4
clone size: once
V gene: TRBV7-9
CDR3 DNA: TGTGCCAGCAGCTTACAGGGCACGAGTGAAAAACTGTTTTTT
CDR3 protein: CASSLQGTSEKLFF

D gene: NA
J gene: TRBJ1-3
clone size: once
V gene: TRBV19
CDR3 DNA: TGTGCCAGTAGTAGGGCAGCTTCATTAACGGCCATATATTTT
CDR3 protein: CASSRAASLTAIYF

D gene: TRBD2
J gene: TRBJ2-5
clone size: NA
V gene: TRBV5-1
CDR3 DNA: TGCGCCAGCAGCTGGACTAGCGAGGCAAACCAAGAGACCCAGTACTTC
CDR3 protein: CASSWTSEANQETQYF

D gene: NA
J gene: TRBJ1-1
clone size: NA
V gene: TRBV5-6
CDR3 DNA: TGTGCCAGCAGCAGAACAGGGCCTGAAGCTTTCTTT
CDR3 protein: CASSRTGPEAFF

D gene: NA
J gene: TRBJ1-5
clone size: NA
V gene: TRBV6-5
CDR3 DNA: TGTGCCAGCACCCCTCCGGGCAATCAGCCCCAGCATTTT
CDR3 protein: CASTPPGNQPQHF

D gene: NA
J gene: TRBJ2-3
clone size: NA
V gene: TRBV7-9
CDR3 DNA: TGTGCCAGCAGCTTTCCCGGCGGAGGCACAGATACGCAGTATTTT
CDR3 protein: CASSFPGGGTDTQYF